This T cell receptor (beta chain) was sequenced for a study of cytomegalovirus exposure and HLA in healthy donors. As regards this clone: The antigen remains undetermined.

The study, taken as a whole, reports: As a later analysis revealed, the rate of TCR association differed by HLA locus, with DRB1 most and HLA-C fewest.

This PCR relied on a set of 60 Vbeta primers and 13 Jbeta primers. Measured with immunoSEQ multiplex PCR; TCRdb has only the in-frame clones, and not every one. The sample has 150,000 to 200,000 clones, approximately 80% seen once. The sequence derives from a woman in her 30s in good health and CMV-seropositive. The sequencing sample was made of PBMCs.

The CDR3 loop is CSANRDFF. In DNA, the CDR3 is TGCAGTGCGAACAGGGACTTCTTT. V and J are TRBV20-1 and TRBJ1-1; tentatively, D is TRBD1 (6 bases). V was clipped by 6 bases and J by 14 bases, with 10 bases between them. Per the germline V gene, CDR1 is DFQATT and CDR2 is SNEGSKA (reference sequence). The CDR3 runs to 8 residues.